One sample yielded the 18 T cell receptor beta chains listed below, sequenced in a study of CD8+CD57+ T cells in acquired aplastic anemia. The template used for profiling TCR beta VDJ and CDR3 was genomic DNA. TCRdb ran MiXCR on the reads and lists one entry per CDR3 protein. The table has hundreds of thousands of distinct CDR3 sequences, about two thirds seen once. Sequenced material: sorted CD4+, CD8+, or CD8+CD57+ T cells (not recorded which) from PBMCs. These receptors came from a human donor in good health, serving as a control.

In this sample, this clonotype turned up many times. The V gene is TRBV20-1, the J gene TRBJ2-7; either TRBD1 or TRBD2 may fit D (5 bases each). The V end lost 0 bases, the J end lost 5 bases, and 11 bases lay between the germline ends. The CDR3 is made up of 13 amino acids. The germline V gene has CDR1 DFQATT and CDR2 SNEGSKA (reference sequence). Here the CDR3 reads CSARDTQGDEQYF. CDR3 sequence (DNA): TGCAGTGCTAGAGATACTCAGGGAGACGAGCAGTACTTC.

The chain recombines TRBV7-2 with TRBJ1-1; TRBD1 matches at 7 bases. Looked up from germline, CDR1 is SGHTA and CDR2 is FQGNSA. Trimming at V came to 5 bases and at J to 14 bases, leaving 20 bases not matched to a gene. The CDR3 is made up of 15 amino acids. The CDR3 DNA reads TGTGCCAGCAGCCCGTCACAGGGGACGGCTTCACCCCTCTTCTTT. Its protein is CASSPSQGTASPLFF.

V and J are TRBV7-9 and TRBJ1-2, with 8 bases that match TRBD1. V was clipped by 5 bases and J by 5 bases; unmatched bases: 10. Per the germline V gene, CDR1 is SEHNR and CDR2 is FQNEAQ (reference sequence). The CDR3 spans 15 residues. The CDR3 reads CASSVDRAVPYGYTF. The CDR3 DNA sequence: TGTGCCAGCAGCGTGGACAGGGCGGTCCCTTATGGCTACACCTTC.

The chain has TRBV2 and TRBJ1-4, with D possibly TRBD1 on 6 matching bases. Germline values: CDR1 SNHLY, CDR2 FYNNEI. The CDR3 is made up of 12 amino acids. The CDR3 bases are TGTGTGATACGGTGGGGGGCTGAAAAACTGTTTTTT. It translates to CVIRWGAEKLFF.

V gene TRBV6-9 combines with J gene TRBJ2-7; D is ambiguous. The CDR3 has 14 residues. Germline values: CDR1 MNHGY, CDR2 SVAAGI. The V and J ends lost 6 bases and 0 bases respectively, with 12 bases between them. This CDR3 reads CASSPTKSSYEQYF. The CDR3 DNA reads TGTGCCAGCAGCCCTACGAAGAGCTCCTACGAGCAGTACTTC.

CDR3 protein: CASSLEAQGTEAFF. The CDR3 DNA reads TGTGCCAGCAGCTTAGAGGCGCAGGGAACTGAAGCTTTCTTT. The genes are TRBV7-9 and TRBJ1-1; a possible D gene is TRBD1 (5 bases). The CDR3 covers 14 residues. The germline V gene encodes CDR1 SEHNR and CDR2 FQNEAQ (reference sequence). V dropped 1 base and J dropped 5 bases, with 11 bases sitting between them.

This clonotype occurred a few times. The chain has TRBV15 and TRBJ2-3; 8 nucleotides align to TRBD2. With 5 bases clipped from V and 3 bases from J, the junction kept 4 bases outside the gene matches. Per germline, CDR1 LNHNV and CDR2 YYDKDF (reference sequence). The CDR3 has 14 amino acids. The CDR3 reads CATSGAGETDTQYF. For the CDR3, the DNA is TGTGCCACCAGCGGAGCGGGAGAGACAGATACGCAGTATTTT.

The chain is built from TRBV7-6 and TRBJ2-1, with TRBD1 as a possible D gene (7 bases). Germline V gives CDR1 SGHVS, CDR2 FNYEAQ. The CDR3 has 14 amino acids. V shed 6 bases and J shed 9 bases, with 18 bases lying between them. The CDR3 spells CASSAGQLLSEQFF. The CDR3 DNA is TGTGCCAGCAGTGCGGGACAGCTCCTAAGTGAGCAGTTCTTC.

The V call is TRBV9, the J call TRBJ2-1; D is unresolved. Germline V gives CDR1 SGDLS, CDR2 YYNGEE. This CDR3 has 12 amino acids. V dropped 3 bases and J dropped 7 bases, with 8 bases sitting between them. This CDR3 is CASSADWNEQFF. The DNA of the CDR3 is TGTGCCAGCAGCGCAGACTGGAATGAGCAGTTCTTC.

A note on this clonotype: An end of the junction differs from the germline gene, which may be a read error. The chain carries TRBV15 and TRBJ2-7; D is possibly TRBD1 (5 bases). This CDR3 has 15 residues. Per the germline V gene, CDR1 is LNHNV and CDR2 is YYDKDF (reference sequence). In nucleotides, the CDR3 is TGTGCCAGCACCGCGTGGAAAACAGGTTCCTGCGAGCAGTACTTC. Amino acids: CASTAWKTGSCEQYF.

Only one count was recorded for this clonotype. One junction end disagrees with the germline gene, perhaps due to a read error. CDR3 loop: CSVEWANEQFF. The CDR3 DNA follows: TGCAGTGTTGAATGGGCAAATGAGCAGTTCTTC. This chain connects TRBV29-1 to TRBJ2-1; no firm D call. This CDR3 spans 11 amino acids. Germline V gene data show CDR1 as SQVTM and CDR2 as ANQGSEA.

This chain uses TRBV12-3 or TRBV12-4 with TRBJ1-6; TRBD1 matches at 10 bases. CDR3 length: 15 residues. The V and J ends lost 4 bases and 13 bases, in that order; junction bases with no gene match: 10. The CDR3 DNA is TGTGCCAGCAGTTATGCCGGACAGGGGGTCCTCCCCCTCCACTTT. Protein sequence: CASSYAGQGVLPLHF.

To note about this clonotype: In this CDR3 the conserved last residue, phenylalanine or tryptophan, is missing, so a read error is likely. Because the CDR3's place on the DNA is in doubt, the DNA is left out and the CDR3 is given as listed by TCRdb. This sequence joins TRBV7-2 and TRBJ1-1. Inclusive of both ends, the CDR3 amounts to 11 amino acids. Per the germline V gene, CDR1 is SGHTA and CDR2 is FQGNSA. CDR3 residues: CASSSATEACY.

A note on this clonotype: The junction shows a germline mismatch at one end, possibly a read error. The chain uses TRBV7-3 and TRBJ1-2, with 7 bases lining up with TRBD1. The CDR3 extends over 14 amino acids. Looked up from germline, CDR1 is SGHTA and CDR2 is FQGTGA. The CDR3 nucleotides read TGTGCCAGCAGCTTACGGACAGGTGGCCTCGGCTACATCTTC. Translated, it gives CASSLRTGGLGYIF.

A word on this clonotype: A much larger clone lies one base from this, so it may be a read error. The V call is TRBV27, the J call TRBJ1-1; the D is unclear. This CDR3 contains 10 residues. Germline V gene data show CDR1 as MNHEY and CDR2 as SMNVEV (reference sequence). V was cut by 7 bases and J by 14 bases, with 14 bases left in between. CDR3 sequence: CASTPGSRFF. The CDR3 nucleotides read TGTGCCAGCACTCCGGGCTCGAGATTCTTT.

The chain is built from TRBV11-1 and TRBJ2-7, with a weak D call TRBD1 (6 bases). Germline V gene lookup returns CDR1 SGHAT and CDR2 FQDESV (reference sequence). The CDR3 totals 15 residues. Trimming cost V 2 bases and J 5 bases, with 16 bases left between them. The CDR3 coding sequence is TGTGCCAGCAGCTTACCATCGACAGGCTACCACGAGCAGTACTTC. It specifies CASSLPSTGYHEQYF.

The chain is built from TRBV7-9 and TRBJ2-3; tentative D call: TRBD2 (5 bases). The V end was cut by 2 bases, the J end by 12 bases, with 24 bases between. There are 16 residues in the CDR3. In germline, CDR1 is SEHNR, CDR2 FQNEAQ (reference sequence). The CDR3 DNA reads TGTGCCAGCAGCTTAAGCGGCAACTATGGCTACACCTTCCAGTATTTT. It is translated as CASSLSGNYGYTFQYF.

With respect to this clonotype: Without the conserved terminal phenylalanine or tryptophan, this CDR3 likely stems from a read error. It is unclear where the CDR3 begins or ends on the DNA, so no DNA is shown, and the CDR3 is as TCRdb lists it. V usage is TRBV20-1 and J usage is TRBJ1-1. Germline lookup yields CDR1 DFQATT and CDR2 SNEGSKA (reference sequence). 10 amino acids form the CDR3, both terminal residues included. CDR3 protein: CSARGLAVYI.